The next 24 T cell receptor beta chains were all read from a single sample in a study of shared clonotypes between healthy human individuals. Profiled with immunoSEQ multiplex PCR; TCRdb holds only in-frame clones, not every one. Among about 2.3 million clones listed, less than 95% were seen once. The sequencing input was naive CD4+ T cells from PBMCs. Specified subset: CD45RA+ positively selected. The receptor source for this set is a young man in good health. Some clones in this sample may be carry-over from other donors' samples.

The rearrangement joins TRBV11-2 to TRBJ2-1; D is possibly TRBD2 (6 bases). Trimming stripped 2 bases from V and 1 base from J, with 9 bases between. Germline assignment: CDR1 SGHAT and CDR2 FQNNGV. The CDR3 loop spans 15 amino acids. The CDR3 DNA follows: TGTGCCAGCAGCTTATTTGGACTATCCTACAATGAGCAGTTCTTC. Translation gives CASSLFGLSYNEQFF.

The chain is built from TRBV5-6 and TRBJ1-6, with a weak D call TRBD1 (5 bases). Germline V gene sequence: CDR1 SGHDT, CDR2 YYEEEE. With 4 bases removed from V and 3 bases from J, the gap between germline ends came to 14 bases. This CDR3 contains 16 residues. CDR3 residues: CASSNLDGGYNSPLHF. The DNA of the CDR3 is TGTGCCAGCAGCAACCTGGACGGGGGCTATAATTCACCCCTCCACTTT.

This sequence joins TRBV5-1 and TRBJ1-2; 7 bases are a match to TRBD1. V shed 3 bases and J 1 base; nucleotides not matched to a gene: 9. CDR1 is SGHRS and CDR2 is YFSETQ in the germline V gene. CDR3 length equals 16 residues. In DNA form, the CDR3 reads TGCGCCAGCAGCTCCAGGGGGGCAGGCAGTAACTATGGCTACACCTTC. It specifies CASSSRGAGSNYGYTF.

The chain employs TRBV2 and TRBJ1-5, with 10 positions matching TRBD1. The CDR3 is 17 residues long. Per the germline V gene, CDR1 is SNHLY and CDR2 is FYNNEI. Trimming cost V 6 bases and J 4 bases; bases outside gene matches: 12. CDR3 DNA sequence: TGTGCCAGCAGACCGACCCGGACAGGGGGGAGGAATCAGCCCCAGCATTTT. It codes for CASRPTRTGGRNQPQHF.

This chain joins TRBV5-4 and TRBJ2-2, with 10 positions matching TRBD2. CDR3 length: 15 residues. With V trimmed by 5 bases and J by 6 bases, 7 bases remained unmatched. CDR1 SGHNT and CDR2 YYREEE come from the germline V gene (reference sequence). The CDR3, as DNA: TGTGCCAGCAGGACCGGGACTAGCGCTCCCGGGGAGCTGTTTTTT. Its protein is CASRTGTSAPGELFF.

The rearrangement uses TRBV28 and TRBJ2-1, with 8 positions matching TRBD2. This CDR3 is 17 amino acids long. The junction had 8 bases not matched to a gene; V was cut back by 4 bases and J by 0 bases. CDR1 and CDR2 (germline): MDHEN, SYDVKM. CDR3 sequence (DNA): TGTGCCAGCAGTTCAGTCTCGGGGGGGATCTCCTACAATGAGCAGTTCTTC. It specifies CASSSVSGGISYNEQFF.

The sample holds one count of this clone. The rearrangement links TRBV27 to TRBJ1-5; D uncertain. Germline V gene sequence: CDR1 MNHEY, CDR2 SMNVEV (reference sequence). The CDR3 is made up of 17 amino acids. Trimming left V 0 bases short and J 4 bases short, with 16 bases between. CDR3 loop: CASSLSPLTFGNQPQHF. The CDR3 DNA reads as TGTGCCAGCAGTTTATCGCCGCTGACGTTCGGGAATCAGCCCCAGCATTTT.

The chain employs TRBV7-3 and TRBJ2-7, with TRBD1 matching over 7 bases. J lost 2 bases, V lost 5 bases, and 3 bases had no gene match. The germline V gene has CDR1 SGHTA and CDR2 FQGTGA. CDR3 size: 13 residues. The CDR3 DNA reads as TGTGCCAGCAGCCGGGACAGAACCTACGAGCAGTACTTC. Its protein product is CASSRDRTYEQYF.

The chain couples TRBV14 to TRBJ2-6; D possibly corresponds to TRBD1 (5 bases). Per germline, CDR1 SGHDN and CDR2 FVKESK. This CDR3 is 15 amino acids long. Between the trimmed V and J ends, which lost 4 bases and 4 bases, there was a span of 11 bases. The CDR3 is CASSRLRQGANVLTF. CDR3 DNA sequence: TGTGCCAGCAGCCGCCTCCGACAGGGGGCCAACGTCCTGACTTTC.

The chain recombines TRBV28 with TRBJ2-7, with 7 bases identical to TRBD1. Germline-derived CDR1 and CDR2 are MDHEN and SYDVKM. The CDR3 covers 15 residues. The junction had 7 bases not matched to a gene; V was cut back by 4 bases and J by 1 base. CDR3 DNA sequence: TGTGCCAGCAGTTATTCGACAGGGACATCCTACGAGCAGTACTTC. It specifies CASSYSTGTSYEQYF. The full variable domain, completed using reference TRBV28 and TRBJ2-7, is DVKVTQSSRYLVKRTGEKVFLECVQDMDHENMFWYRQDPGLGLRLIYFSYDVKMKEKGDIPEGYSVSREKKERFSLILESASTNQTSMYLCASSYSTGTSYEQYFGPGTRLTVT.

J is TRBJ2-3 and V is TRBV30; D is undetermined. Germline CDR1 reads GTSNPN; CDR2 reads SVGIG (reference sequence). This CDR3 region has 13 residues. Trimming took 2 bases from V and 6 from J, leaving 12 bases between them. In DNA form, the CDR3 reads TGTGCCTGGAGTAACCTTCCGGGCGATACGCAGTATTTT. Translated: CAWSNLPGDTQYF.

The genes are TRBV2 and TRBJ1-1; no clear D gene. V shed 6 bases and J shed 7 bases, with 9 bases lying between them. Germline CDR1 reads SNHLY; CDR2 reads FYNNEI. The CDR3 loop spans 11 amino acids. CDR3 nucleotide sequence: TGTGCCAGCAGGTCTGAGGGTGAAGCTTTCTTT. It specifies CASRSEGEAFF. Supplemented by reference TRBV2 and TRBJ1-1, the full variable domain reads EPEVTQTPSHQVTQMGQEVILRCVPISNHLYFYWYRQILGQKVEFLVSFYNNEISEKSEIFDDQFSVERPDGSNFTLKIRSTKLEDSAMYFCASRSEGEAFFGQGTRLTVV.

The V gene is TRBV19, the J gene TRBJ2-5; D call uncertain. V lost 5 bases to trimming and J lost 6 bases, with 16 bases between them. CDR1 and CDR2 from the germline V gene are LNHDA and SQIVND (reference sequence). This CDR3 has 14 amino acids. The CDR3 sequence is CASSERVNVKTQYF. The CDR3, as DNA: TGTGCCAGTAGTGAGAGAGTCAACGTAAAGACCCAGTACTTC.

The rearrangement joins TRBV27 to TRBJ2-2; the match to TRBD1 covers 8 bases. This CDR3 comprises 16 residues. From germline, CDR1 is MNHEY and CDR2 SMNVEV (reference sequence). V was clipped by 6 bases and J by 3 bases; unmatched bases: 9. The CDR3 reads CASSGAGQGYTGELFF. CDR3 coding DNA: TGTGCCAGCAGCGGGGCAGGACAGGGATACACCGGGGAGCTGTTTTTT.

V is TRBV25-1 and J is TRBJ2-5; D may be TRBD1 (6 bases). Germline V CDR1 and CDR2: MGHDK, SYGVNS. CDR3 length equals 15 residues. V gave up 6 bases and J gave up 3 bases, with 17 bases separating them. The chain's CDR3 is CASRRGGLGEETQYF. Written as DNA, the CDR3 is TGTGCCAGCAGACGAGGGGGATTGGGGGAAGAGACCCAGTACTTC.

The genes are TRBV2 and TRBJ1-5; D perhaps matches TRBD1 (5 bases). Germline lookup yields CDR1 SNHLY and CDR2 FYNNEI. The germline V and J ends were trimmed by 3 bases and 3 bases, with 15 bases remaining between them. The CDR3 has 16 amino acids. DNA of the CDR3: TGTGCCAGCAGTGACCGAGGGGACCCTCTCAATCAGCCCCAGCATTTT. It specifies CASSDRGDPLNQPQHF. Full variable domain (outside the CDR3, taken from reference TRBV2 and TRBJ1-5): EPEVTQTPSHQVTQMGQEVILRCVPISNHLYFYWYRQILGQKVEFLVSFYNNEISEKSEIFDDQFSVERPDGSNFTLKIRSTKLEDSAMYFCASSDRGDPLNQPQHFGDGTRLSIL.

The V and J genes are TRBV30 and TRBJ2-5; unclear D gene. Trimming cost V 1 base and J 3 bases, with 9 bases left between them. Per germline, CDR1 GTSNPN and CDR2 SVGIG (reference sequence). CDR3 length equals 13 residues. Here the CDR3 DNA reads TGTGCCTGGAGTGGGGGATCGAAAGAGACCCAGTACTTC. It yields the protein CAWSGGSKETQYF.

The CDR3: CASRGRQGRSYEQYF. Here the CDR3 DNA reads TGTGCCAGCAGGGGTCGACAGGGCCGCTCCTACGAGCAGTACTTC. This chain uses TRBV28 with TRBJ2-7; TRBD1 agrees at 7 bases. The CDR3 length is 15 residues. V shed 6 bases and J 0 bases; nucleotides not matched to a gene: 8. The V gene's germline CDR1 is MDHEN and CDR2 SYDVKM.

The rearrangement uses TRBV5-4 and TRBJ2-1; TRBD1 or TRBD2 may be the D gene (6 bases each). This CDR3 comprises 16 residues. Germline CDR1 reads SGHNT; CDR2 reads YYREEE (reference sequence). The V gene lost 3 bases and the J gene lost 4 bases, with 17 bases spanning the gap. This CDR3 reads CASSSSRGRGYNEQFF. DNA for the CDR3: TGTGCCAGCAGCTCCTCTCGGGGGCGGGGATACAATGAGCAGTTCTTC.

The chain couples TRBV6-1 to TRBJ1-5; D remains ambiguous. With 2 bases removed from V and 3 bases from J, the gap between germline ends came to 14 bases. Per the germline V gene, CDR1 is MNHNS and CDR2 is SASEGT. The CDR3 covers 16 residues. CDR3: CASSELERLYNQPQHF. The DNA of the CDR3 is TGTGCCAGCAGTGAACTCGAAAGGCTTTACAATCAGCCCCAGCATTTT.

The V gene is TRBV7-9, the J gene TRBJ2-3; 9 bases align to TRBD1. V was pared by 6 bases and J by 4 bases, with 5 bases of the junction left unmatched. There are 14 residues in the CDR3. Germline V gene lookup returns CDR1 SEHNR and CDR2 FQNEAQ (reference sequence). The CDR3 here is CASRTGQGSDTQYF. Here the CDR3 DNA reads TGTGCCAGCAGGACCGGACAGGGGTCAGATACGCAGTATTTT.

The chain uses TRBV5-1 and TRBJ2-5; D is unresolved. Germline CDR1 reads SGHRS; CDR2 reads YFSETQ. The ends were cut back, 3 bases at V and 2 bases at J, with 17 bases in the middle. This CDR3 is built from 16 residues. The chain's CDR3 is CASSSTLGRTQETQYF. CDR3 nucleotide sequence: TGCGCCAGCAGCTCAACCTTAGGGCGGACGCAAGAGACCCAGTACTTC.

CDR3 residues: CASSPEVRPLLKLFF. CDR3 coding DNA: TGCGCCAGCAGCCCCGAGGTGCGGCCTTTGTTGAAACTGTTTTTT. This sequence joins TRBV4-1 and TRBJ1-4; D gene unclear. The V gene's germline CDR1 is MGHRA and CDR2 YSYEKL. The CDR3 is 15 amino acids. The ends were cut back, 4 bases at V and 11 bases at J, with 20 bases in the middle.

In its sample, this clone was seen once. V is TRBV27 and J is TRBJ1-1; D is unresolved. CDR1 and CDR2 from the germline V gene are MNHEY and SMNVEV (reference sequence). The CDR3 loop spans 12 amino acids. V shed 6 bases and J shed 6 bases, with 11 bases lying between them. As DNA, the CDR3 is TGTGCCAGCAGCCCATGGGCCCCTGAAGCTTTCTTT. This translates into CASSPWAPEAFF.